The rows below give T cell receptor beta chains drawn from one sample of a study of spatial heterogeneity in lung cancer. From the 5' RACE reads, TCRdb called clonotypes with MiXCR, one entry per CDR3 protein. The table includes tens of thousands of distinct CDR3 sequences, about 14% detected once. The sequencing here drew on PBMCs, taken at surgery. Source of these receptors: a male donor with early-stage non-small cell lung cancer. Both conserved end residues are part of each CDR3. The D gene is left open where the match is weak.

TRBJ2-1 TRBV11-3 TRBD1 CASSHGQGGSNEQFF
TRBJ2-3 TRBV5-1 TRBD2 CASSLTSGSTDTQYF
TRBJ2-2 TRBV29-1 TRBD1 CSVRQGADTGELFF
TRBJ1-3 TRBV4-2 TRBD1 CAAQGAAGNTIYF
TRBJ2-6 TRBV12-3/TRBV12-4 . CASTRVSGANVLTF
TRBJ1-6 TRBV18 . CASSPQDRDNSPLHF
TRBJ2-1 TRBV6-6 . CASSYGRYEQFF
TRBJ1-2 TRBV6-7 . CASSYDGVTGYGYTF
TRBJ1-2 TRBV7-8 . CASSLNSGGDGYTF
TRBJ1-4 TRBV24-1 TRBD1 CATSDPKQGVSEKLFF
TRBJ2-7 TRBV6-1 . CASRTGDTKVEQYF
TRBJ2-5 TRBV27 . CASSSSNVIKSAQYF
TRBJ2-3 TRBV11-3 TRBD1 CASSFGQGNTDTQYF
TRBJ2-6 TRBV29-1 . CSVDTGANVLTF
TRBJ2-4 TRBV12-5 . CASGPLGAKNIQYF
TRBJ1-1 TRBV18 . CASSPYLRQANTEAFF
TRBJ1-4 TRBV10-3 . CAISDPTENEKLFF
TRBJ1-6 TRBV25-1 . CASSEYVGTQSPLHF
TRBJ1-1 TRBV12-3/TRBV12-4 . CASKKQGIDTEAFF
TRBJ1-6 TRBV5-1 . CASSLAPGDYSPLHF
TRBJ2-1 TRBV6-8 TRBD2 CASSLLAGVNEQFF
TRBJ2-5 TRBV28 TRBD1 CASSTQGAGETQYF
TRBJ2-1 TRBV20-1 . CSALLLPNEQFF
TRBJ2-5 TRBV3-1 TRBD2 CASSHRLAGSQETQYF
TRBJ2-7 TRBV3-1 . CASSQEADTYEQYF
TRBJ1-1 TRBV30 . CAWSVGVMEAEAFF
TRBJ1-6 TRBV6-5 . CASSPQAANNSPLHF
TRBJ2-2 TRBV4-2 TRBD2 CASSQAQGAGAVGELFF
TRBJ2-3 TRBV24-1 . CATSDLSRDTDTQYF